What follows are 27 T cell receptor beta chains derived from one specimen sequenced in a study of OX40 agonist ivuxolimab in advanced cancers. Sequencing used immunoSEQ multiplex PCR; TCRdb keeps in-frame clones, though not all of them. The data show around 91,000 clones, approximately 89% seen once. Sequences were derived from CD4+ or CD8+ T cells sorted from blood, sampled in a trial of the OX40 agonist ivuxolimab. Receptors were obtained from an adult with an advanced solid tumor such as melanoma, head and neck, liver or kidney cancer.

The CDR3 protein is CASSLVGQGEAFF. The CDR3 bases are TGTGCCAGCAGCTTAGTTGGACAGGGAGAAGCTTTCTTT. The J gene is TRBJ1-1, the V gene TRBV7-2, with 8 bases that match TRBD1. This CDR3 is 13 amino acids long. CDR1 SGHTA and CDR2 FQGNSA come from the germline V gene. V shed 1 base and J 8 bases; nucleotides not matched to a gene: 3.

The chain has TRBV5-4 and TRBJ1-1; D might be TRBD1 (5 bases). This CDR3 is 14 amino acids long. Germline values: CDR1 SGHNT, CDR2 YYREEE (reference sequence). The V gene lost 1 base and the J gene lost 0 bases, with 7 bases spanning the gap. DNA of the CDR3: TGTGCCAGCAGCTTGATGGGGGTGAACACTGAAGCTTTCTTT. It specifies CASSLMGVNTEAFF.

V usage is TRBV9 and J usage is TRBJ2-1; tentatively, D is TRBD1 (5 bases). From germline, CDR1 is SGDLS and CDR2 YYNGEE. CDR3 length equals 14 residues. The germline V and J ends were trimmed by 4 bases and 10 bases, with 18 bases remaining between them. CDR3 bases: TGTGCCAGCAGCACTACCCTAGGGGTCGGGGAGCAGTTCTTC. Translating gives CASSTTLGVGEQFF.

The V call is TRBV10-3, the J call TRBJ2-4; 7 bases are shared with TRBD2. V lost 6 bases to trimming and J lost 7 bases; unmatched junction nucleotides: 9. This CDR3 comprises 14 residues. From germline, CDR1 is ENHRY and CDR2 SYGVKD. The CDR3 is CAISPAGAGNIQYF. CDR3 coding DNA: TGTGCCATCAGCCCGGCGGGAGCCGGGAACATTCAGTACTTC.

The rearrangement links TRBV11-3 to TRBJ1-1, with TRBD1 identical over 9 bases. This CDR3 is 13 amino acids long. J lost 7 bases, V lost 3 bases, and 3 bases had no gene match. The V gene's germline CDR1 is SGHNT and CDR2 YENEEA. CDR3 in DNA: TGTGCCAGCAGCTTCGGGACAGGGAATGAAGCTTTCTTT. Translating it yields CASSFGTGNEAFF.

This clone was seen just once. The V gene is TRBV27, the J gene TRBJ1-4, with D perhaps matching TRBD1 (5 bases). V lost 8 bases and J 3 bases, leaving 16 bases between the germline ends. Per the germline V gene, CDR1 is MNHEY and CDR2 is SMNVEV (reference sequence). There are 15 residues in the CDR3. CDR3 bases: TGTGCCAGCCGGGACGAAAGACAGCCTAATGAAAAACTGTTTTTT. Protein sequence: CASRDERQPNEKLFF.

This chain connects TRBV5-4 to TRBJ2-1; D remains ambiguous. Germline CDR1 SGHNT, CDR2 YYREEE (reference sequence). The CDR3 has 11 residues. The V gene lost 2 bases and the J gene lost 6 bases, with 3 bases spanning the gap. CDR3 protein: CASSLLNEQFF. DNA of the CDR3: TGTGCCAGCAGCTTACTCAATGAGCAGTTCTTC.

The chain employs TRBV7-3 and TRBJ2-2, with TRBD2 matching over 7 bases. The CDR3 has 17 residues. CDR1 is SGHTA, CDR2 FQGTGA, per germline. Trimming cost V 0 bases and J 4 bases; bases outside gene matches: 8. The CDR3 DNA is TGTGCCAGCAGCTTAACGAGGGAGGGCAGCGGCACCGGGGAGCTGTTTTTT. The encoded protein is CASSLTREGSGTGELFF.

This sequence joins TRBV11-2 and TRBJ1-3; possible D gene TRBD1, 6 bases. Germline CDR1 and CDR2: SGHAT and FQNNGV. This CDR3 region has 15 residues. V dropped 3 bases and J dropped 2 bases, with 11 bases sitting between them. The CDR3 nucleotides are TGTGCCAGCAGCTTTTTGCAGGGGACTGGAAACACCATATATTTT. Its protein is CASSFLQGTGNTIYF. Looking up the rest from reference TRBV11-2 and TRBJ1-3 gives the full variable domain: EAGVAQSPRYKIIEKRQSVAFWCNPISGHATLYWYQQILGQGPKLLIQFQNNGVVDDSQLPKDRFSAERLKGVDSTLKIQPAKLEDSAVYLCASSFLQGTGNTIYFGEGSWLTVV.

The chain is built from TRBV10-1 and TRBJ2-5; 7 nucleotides match TRBD1. The CDR3 spans 14 residues. Germline loops: CDR1 WNHNN, CDR2 SYGVQD (reference sequence). J was trimmed by 1 base and V by 2 bases; bases with no gene match: 1. The CDR3 DNA reads TGCGCCAGCAGTGAGGGGACAGCCCAAGAGACCCAGTACTTC. It is translated as CASSEGTAQETQYF.

The gene calls are TRBV4-2 and TRBJ2-5; D unresolved. This CDR3 has 15 amino acids. V lost 0 bases to trimming and J lost 5 bases, with 13 bases between them. Germline-derived CDR1 and CDR2 are LGHNA and YNFKEQ. CDR3 sequence (DNA): TGTGCCAGCAGCCAAGAACTTCAACTATGGGAGACCCAGTACTTC. Its translation: CASSQELQLWETQYF.

V usage is TRBV7-9 and J usage is TRBJ2-1; 11 positions agree with TRBD2. Germline loops: CDR1 SEHNR, CDR2 FQNEAQ (reference sequence). V gave up 5 bases and J gave up 1 base; unmatched junction bases: 4. The CDR3 has 16 residues. CDR3 in amino acids: CASSARLAGSYNEQFF. Here the CDR3 DNA reads TGTGCCAGCAGCGCGCGACTAGCGGGGTCCTACAATGAGCAGTTCTTC.

This clone was observed a single time. The rearrangement joins TRBV9 to TRBJ2-5; the D gene could be TRBD1 or TRBD2 (6 bases each). Germline CDR1 and CDR2: SGDLS and YYNGEE. CDR3 length: 15 residues. The germline V and J ends were trimmed by 5 bases and 7 bases, with 21 bases remaining between them. CDR3 bases: TGTGCCAGCAGTGAACTTACAGGGATCGGGGGGACCCAGTACTTC. Amino acids: CASSELTGIGGTQYF.

The V gene is TRBV28, the J gene TRBJ2-5; D unresolved. V lost 8 bases and J 5 bases, leaving 15 bases between the germline ends. Germline CDR1 MDHEN, CDR2 SYDVKM. This CDR3 contains 13 residues. Written as DNA, the CDR3 is TGTGCCAGCTCTATTGGGGATAGGGAGACCCAGTACTTC. It yields the protein CASSIGDRETQYF.

The CDR3 loop reads CASRRGADTQYF. CDR3 bases: TGTGCCTCACGCCGGGGGGCAGATACGCAGTATTTT. This rearrangement joins TRBV7-2 to TRBJ2-3; 7 bases map to TRBD2. V was pared by 11 bases and J by 4 bases, with 6 bases of the junction left unmatched. From germline, CDR1 is SGHTA and CDR2 FQGNSA. The CDR3 has 12 residues. Drawing the rest from reference TRBV7-2 and TRBJ2-3, the complete variable domain is GAGVSQSPSNKVTEKGKDVELRCDPISGHTALYWYRQSLGQGLEFLIYFQGNSAPDKSGLPSDRFSAERTGGSVSTLTIQRTQQEDSAVYLCASRRGADTQYFGPGTRLTVL.

V usage is TRBV30 and J usage is TRBJ1-1; TRBD1 matches at 7 bases. CDR1 GTSNPN and CDR2 SVGIG come from the germline V gene (reference sequence). This CDR3 has 13 amino acids. V gave up 3 bases and J gave up 1 base; unmatched junction bases: 2. The CDR3 nucleotides read TGTGCCTGGAGGAAGGGGGCGAACACTGAAGCTTTCTTT. Translated: CAWRKGANTEAFF.

The chain recombines TRBV5-1 with TRBJ2-1; 13 nucleotides line up with TRBD2. Germline trimming cut 3 bases from V and 5 bases from J; bases unmatched to any gene: 8. The length of the CDR3 is 17 residues. Germline V gene sequence: CDR1 SGHRS, CDR2 YFSETQ. CDR3 in amino acids: CASSSPGGLAGNNEQFF. CDR3 nucleotide sequence: TGCGCCAGCAGCTCCCCGGGGGGACTAGCGGGGAACAATGAGCAGTTCTTC.

The V call is TRBV6-5, the J call TRBJ2-3; weak D call: TRBD2 (6 bases). Looked up from germline, CDR1 is MNHEY and CDR2 is SVGAGI. The CDR3 loop spans 14 amino acids. V was shortened by 2 bases and J by 4 bases, with 10 bases between the two germline ends. The CDR3 sequence is CASSYRGLADTQYF. The CDR3 region has the DNA TGTGCCAGCAGTTACCGGGGGTTGGCAGATACGCAGTATTTT.

The chain couples TRBV18 to TRBJ2-7; D unclear. Trimming left V 2 bases short and J 2 bases short, with 13 bases between. The germline gives CDR1 KGHSH, CDR2 LQKENI. The CDR3 covers 15 residues. The CDR3 nucleotides are TGTGCCAGCTCACCAGTATTGCGGATCCCCTACGAGCAGTACTTC. It translates to CASSPVLRIPYEQYF.

This chain connects TRBV30 to TRBJ2-1; possibly TRBD2 for D (6 bases). V lost 3 bases and J 9 bases, leaving 12 bases between the germline ends. The germline V gene encodes CDR1 GTSNPN and CDR2 SVGIG (reference sequence). The CDR3 loop spans 12 amino acids. The CDR3 sequence is CAWSRLGGEQFF. CDR3 coding DNA: TGTGCCTGGAGCCGACTAGGAGGTGAGCAGTTCTTC. Based on the CDR3 plus reference TRBV30 and TRBJ2-1, the full variable domain is SQTIHQWPATLVQPVGSPLSLECTVEGTSNPNLYWYRQAAGRGLQLLFYSVGIGQISSEVPQNLSASRPQDRQFILSSKKLLLSDSGFYLCAWSRLGGEQFFGPGTRLTVL.

V is TRBV28 and J is TRBJ1-2; D is possibly TRBD1 (5 bases). V shed 2 bases and J shed 8 bases, with 12 bases lying between them. The germline V gene has CDR1 MDHEN and CDR2 SYDVKM. The CDR3 runs 13 residues. The CDR3 bases are TGTGCCAGCAGTTTAAGGCTGAGGGACGGCTACACCTTC. It codes for CASSLRLRDGYTF.

The gene calls are TRBV6-5 and TRBJ1-1, with D uncertain. The CDR3 is 14 residues long. CDR1 is MNHEY and CDR2 is SVGAGI in the germline V gene. V was pared by 0 bases and J by 0 bases, with 5 bases between. CDR3 sequence (DNA): TGTGCCAGCAGTTACTCGCGCATGAACACTGAAGCTTTCTTT. Amino acids: CASSYSRMNTEAFF.

This clone occurred a few times. This chain joins TRBV6-5 and TRBJ1-4; possible D gene TRBD1, 5 bases. CDR3 length equals 16 residues. Deletions cut 2 bases from V and 6 bases from J, with 16 bases between. Germline-derived CDR1 and CDR2 are MNHEY and SVGAGI. The CDR3 sequence: CASSYANPGTDEKLFF. The CDR3 DNA follows: TGTGCCAGCAGTTACGCCAACCCCGGGACTGATGAAAAACTGTTTTTT.

V gene TRBV5-8 combines with J gene TRBJ2-1; D is undetermined. The length of the CDR3 is 17 residues. CDR1 SGHTS and CDR2 YDEGEE come from the germline V gene. V was shortened by 1 base and J by 0 bases, with 14 bases between the two germline ends. The CDR3 DNA reads TGTGCCAGCAGCTTGCGATCGTCCCAGAGCTCCTACAATGAGCAGTTCTTC. This gives the protein CASSLRSSQSSYNEQFF.

The chain joins TRBV5-6 to TRBJ2-6, with D unclear. Trimming stripped 3 bases from V and 0 bases from J, with 7 bases between. There are 15 residues in the CDR3. Germline V lookup: CDR1 SGHDT, CDR2 YYEEEE. CDR3 in amino acids: CASSSLSSGANVLTF. In DNA form, the CDR3 reads TGTGCCAGCAGCTCGTTAAGCTCTGGGGCCAACGTCCTGACTTTC.

The chain couples TRBV11-2 to TRBJ2-4; a weak D match, TRBD1 (6 bases). Trimming took 5 bases from V and 8 from J, leaving 19 bases between them. Germline CDR1 SGHAT, CDR2 FQNNGV. The CDR3 loop spans 15 amino acids. Here the CDR3 reads CASSEFRGMGYIQYF. DNA for the CDR3: TGTGCCAGCAGCGAGTTCAGGGGTATGGGTTACATTCAGTACTTC. Variable domain in full (rest from reference TRBV11-2 and TRBJ2-4): EAGVAQSPRYKIIEKRQSVAFWCNPISGHATLYWYQQILGQGPKLLIQFQNNGVVDDSQLPKDRFSAERLKGVDSTLKIQPAKLEDSAVYLCASSEFRGMGYIQYFGAGTRLSVL.

This clone was counted only a few times. V gene TRBV9 combines with J gene TRBJ2-3, with D perhaps matching TRBD1 (7 bases). Deletions cut 4 bases from V and 5 bases from J, with 20 bases between. The CDR3 runs 16 residues. Germline values: CDR1 SGDLS, CDR2 YYNGEE. The CDR3 sequence is CASSPGGLAYIDTQYF. DNA for the CDR3: TGTGCCAGCAGCCCAGGGGGGCTAGCATATATAGATACGCAGTATTTT.